The text below deals with one T cell receptor beta chain. Its antigen is not known. This specimen comes from a study of shared clonotypes between healthy human individuals. Background on the study: Each donor's CD8 memory used one plate, CD8 naive two, each CD4 subset three.

CD45RO-negative, CCR7-selected cells formed the naive CD8 fraction, which excluded terminally differentiated effector memory CD45RA+ cells. Generated by immunoSEQ multiplex PCR, the TCRdb table keeps only in-frame clones and is missing some. The sample has just over 2,000,000 clones; about 95% are singletons. General study findings and limits: Around 5% of naive CD4 clonotypes were common to a few donors. Naive subsets usually exceeded memory subsets in estimated richness. It was the few donors that limited the genetic and exposure-history diversity represented.

V was cut by 0 bases and J by 1 base, with 7 bases left in between. CDR3 length: 15 amino acids. The germline V gene encodes CDR1 MNHNY and CDR2 SVGAGI (reference sequence). The sequence was collected from a man between 18 and 35 years old in good health. What was sequenced was naive CD8+ T cells sorted from blood. The V gene is TRBV6-6, the J gene TRBJ2-1; no clear D. Here the CDR3 DNA reads TGTGCCAGCAGTTACTCGGGATCATCCTACAATGAGCAGTTCTTC. Translation: CASSYSGSSYNEQFF.